This T cell receptor beta chain was sequenced in a study of early T cells in non-severe SARS-CoV-2 infection. This clonotype has ten or more counts. Individual cDNA molecules each received unique molecular identifiers attached to them. TCRdb reprocessed the 5' RACE reads with MiXCR, giving one entry per CDR3 protein. The sample contains around 33,000 distinct CDR3 sequences, around 6% of which appear only once. The CDR3 is made up of 14 amino acids. The V gene's germline CDR1 is SGHAT and CDR2 FQNNGV. Trimming removed 3 bases from V and 5 bases from J, with 10 bases in between. The sequenced sample was whole blood. The chain couples TRBV11-2 to TRBJ1-4; D is ambiguous. This TCR came from an adult who was a healthcare worker with PCR-confirmed SARS-CoV-2 infection or an uninfected control (not recorded which). This CDR3 reads CASSLGDYNEKLFF. The CDR3 region has the DNA TGTGCCAGCAGCTTGGGCGATTACAATGAAAAACTGTTTTTT.